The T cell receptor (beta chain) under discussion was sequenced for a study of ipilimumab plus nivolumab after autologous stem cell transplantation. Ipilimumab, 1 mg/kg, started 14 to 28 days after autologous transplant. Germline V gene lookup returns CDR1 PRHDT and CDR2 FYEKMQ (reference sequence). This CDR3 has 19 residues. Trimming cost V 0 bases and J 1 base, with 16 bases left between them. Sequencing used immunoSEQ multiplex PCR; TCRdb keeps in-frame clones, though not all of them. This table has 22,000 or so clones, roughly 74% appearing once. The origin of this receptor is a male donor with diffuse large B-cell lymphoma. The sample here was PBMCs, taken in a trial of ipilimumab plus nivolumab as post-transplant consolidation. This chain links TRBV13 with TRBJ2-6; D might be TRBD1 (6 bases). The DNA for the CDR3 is TGTGCCAGCAGCTTAGGCTTTCAGGGGATAGGGTCTGGGGCCAACGTCCTGACTTTC. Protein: CASSLGFQGIGSGANVLTF. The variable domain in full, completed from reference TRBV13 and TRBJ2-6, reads AAGVIQSPRHLIKEKRETATLKCYPIPRHDTVYWYQQGPGQDPQFLISFYEKMQSDKGSIPDRFSAQQFSDYHSELNMSSLELGDSALYFCASSLGFQGIGSGANVLTFGAGSRLTVL.